Shown below are 22 T cell receptor beta chains from a single sample sequenced in a study of blood T cell repertoires in COVID-19. The protocol was immunoSEQ multiplex PCR, while the TCRdb copy is restricted to in-frame clones and leaves out a portion. Seen here are about 48,000 clones, 86% observed once, and the top ten hold 2.6%. The sequenced sample was peripheral blood. The origin of the receptors is an elderly woman with COVID-19, enrolled during active disease.

This chain uses TRBV20-1 with TRBJ1-2; D is perhaps TRBD1 (5 bases). The CDR3 consists of 15 residues. CDR1 and CDR2 from the germline V gene are DFQATT and SNEGSKA (reference sequence). V was trimmed by 3 bases and J by 0 bases, leaving 14 bases between them. CDR3 sequence (DNA): TGCAGTGCTAGTGGGGCAGGGCGCGCTAACTATGGCTACACCTTC. Protein: CSASGAGRANYGYTF.

The chain recombines TRBV18 with TRBJ2-5; 7 nucleotides agree with TRBD1. Germline CDR1 and CDR2: KGHSH and LQKENI. V was clipped by 5 bases and J by 1 base; unmatched bases: 1. The CDR3 has 13 amino acids. In nucleotides, the CDR3 is TGTGCCAGCTCAAGGACAGGCCAAGAGACCCAGTACTTC. This encodes CASSRTGQETQYF.

The chain uses TRBV18 and TRBJ2-1; D remains unclear. The CDR3 loop spans 14 amino acids. Trimming took off 0 bases at V and 6 bases at J, with 9 bases between the two ends. Per germline, CDR1 KGHSH and CDR2 LQKENI. The CDR3 sequence: CASSPPVIVNEQFF. The CDR3 coding sequence is TGTGCCAGCTCACCACCGGTGATAGTCAATGAGCAGTTCTTC.

The V and J genes are TRBV2 and TRBJ1-1; D uncertain. The CDR3 contains 14 residues. CDR1 SNHLY and CDR2 FYNNEI come from the germline V gene. Trimming took off 3 bases at V and 5 bases at J, with 13 bases between the two ends. The CDR3 spells CASSEPLVWTEAFF. The DNA of the CDR3 is TGTGCCAGCAGTGAGCCCTTAGTGTGGACTGAAGCTTTCTTT.

This chain connects TRBV12-3 or TRBV12-4 to TRBJ1-5; 7 nucleotides match TRBD1. This CDR3 region has 13 residues. The trim removed 10 bases at V and 2 bases at J, leaving 5 bases unmatched. The CDR3 reads CATDREGNQPQHF. CDR3 nucleotide sequence: TGTGCCACCGACAGGGAAGGCAATCAGCCCCAGCATTTT.

The chain combines TRBV7-9 with TRBJ2-3; 9 bases fit TRBD2. Germline V gene data show CDR1 as SEHNR and CDR2 as FQNEAQ (reference sequence). The V gene end was trimmed by 4 bases and the J gene end by 2 bases; junction bases not matched to a gene: 7. This CDR3 region has 16 residues. DNA of the CDR3: TGTGCCAGCAGCTCACGACTAGCGGCTTACACAGATACGCAGTATTTT. Its protein is CASSSRLAAYTDTQYF.

V is TRBV7-8 and J is TRBJ1-5; 7 bases match TRBD1. After removal of 4 bases from V and 4 bases from J, the junction contained 10 bases not matched to a gene. The germline V gene encodes CDR1 SGHVS and CDR2 FQNEAQ. This CDR3 comprises 16 residues. The CDR3 nucleotides are TGTGCCAGCAGCTCTCGACAGGGTGTAGGAAATCAGCCCCAGCATTTT. It specifies CASSSRQGVGNQPQHF.

The CDR3 sequence is CASKRKGASNSPLHF. CDR3 DNA: TGTGCCAGCAAACGTAAGGGGGCGTCTAATTCACCCCTCCACTTT. The chain uses TRBV7-2 and TRBJ1-6, with 7 bases fitting TRBD1. The J segment lost 6 bases and the V segment lost 7 bases, leaving 9 bases of the junction unmatched. The CDR3 has 15 amino acids. Germline V CDR1 and CDR2: SGHTA, FQGNSA.

The V gene is TRBV2, the J gene TRBJ1-5; 8 bases agree with TRBD1. V shed 3 bases, J shed 7 bases, and the junction held 11 bases outside the gene matches. The CDR3 spans 16 residues. Germline loops: CDR1 SNHLY, CDR2 FYNNEI. For the CDR3, the DNA is TGTGCCAGCAGTGACAGACGACAGGGGAGGAGGCAGCCCCAGCATTTT. Translating it yields CASSDRRQGRRQPQHF.

This sequence joins TRBV5-1 and TRBJ2-6; D is undetermined. CDR3 size: 18 residues. Germline V gene data show CDR1 as SGHRS and CDR2 as YFSETQ. V was clipped by 0 bases and J by 0 bases, with 13 bases between them. The CDR3 DNA reads TGCGCCAGCAGCTTGGACCCACACATATACTCTGGGGCCAACGTCCTGACTTTC. This codes for CASSLDPHIYSGANVLTF.

The V gene is TRBV5-1, the J gene TRBJ1-1; D not resolved. CDR1 SGHRS and CDR2 YFSETQ come from the germline V gene. The CDR3 spans 13 residues. V lost 1 base, J lost 11 bases, and 15 bases lay in between. This CDR3 reads CASSLSQPREAFF. Written as DNA, the CDR3 is TGCGCCAGCAGCTTGTCCCAACCCCGAGAGGCTTTCTTT. Full variable domain (outside the CDR3, taken from reference TRBV5-1 and TRBJ1-1): KAGVTQTPRYLIKTRGQQVTLSCSPISGHRSVSWYQQTPGQGLQFLFEYFSETQRNKGNFPGRFSGRQFSNSRSEMNVSTLELGDSALYLCASSLSQPREAFFGQGTRLTVV.

The chain has TRBV25-1 and TRBJ2-2; D perhaps matches TRBD2 (6 bases). Trimming took off 8 bases at V and 0 bases at J, with 10 bases between the two ends. The germline V gene has CDR1 MGHDK and CDR2 SYGVNS. The CDR3 sequence is 14 residues long. CDR3 nucleotides: TGTGCCAGCCTGGGGACTCCGAACACCGGGGAGCTGTTTTTT. Translated: CASLGTPNTGELFF. The variable domain in full, with the rest retrieved from reference TRBV25-1 and TRBJ2-2, is EADIYQTPRYLVIGTGKKITLECSQTMGHDKMYWYQQDPGMELHLIHYSYGVNSTEKGDLSSESTVSRIRTEHFPLTLESARPSHTSQYLCASLGTPNTGELFFGEGSRLTVL.

This clone occurred once. V is TRBV13 and J is TRBJ2-5, with 12 bases lining up with TRBD2. In germline, CDR1 is PRHDT, CDR2 FYEKMQ (reference sequence). The CDR3 contains 16 residues. Losses at the gene ends were 2 bases for V and 3 bases for J; bases not matched to a gene: 4. The CDR3 here is CASSLSLAGGKETQYF. DNA of the CDR3: TGTGCCAGCAGCTTATCACTAGCGGGGGGCAAAGAGACCCAGTACTTC.

The chain is built from TRBV28 and TRBJ2-1; D perhaps matches TRBD2 (5 bases). The CDR3 has 15 residues. Deletions cut 7 bases from V and 5 bases from J, with 18 bases between. CDR1 MDHEN and CDR2 SYDVKM come from the germline V gene. The CDR3 reads CASTPRGEPNNEQFF. In nucleotides, the CDR3 is TGTGCCAGCACCCCACGGGGTGAACCTAACAATGAGCAGTTCTTC.

The J gene is TRBJ1-1, the V gene TRBV7-2; D gene unclear. The CDR3 covers 12 residues. V lost 4 bases and J lost 7, with 10 bases in between. Germline CDR1 SGHTA, CDR2 FQGNSA. The CDR3 coding sequence is TGTGCCAGCAGCTCCGGGGTGGGTGAAGCTTTCTTT. This encodes CASSSGVGEAFF.

This rearrangement joins TRBV5-1 to TRBJ1-1, with 9 bases fitting TRBD1. Germline values: CDR1 SGHRS, CDR2 YFSETQ. The length of the CDR3 is 14 residues. J was trimmed by 11 bases and V by 2 bases; bases with no gene match: 10. The CDR3 DNA reads as TGCGCCAGCAGCTTCGCACAGGGGGCTTTTTGGGCTTTCTTT. Translating it yields CASSFAQGAFWAFF.

V is TRBV4-2 and J is TRBJ1-5, with a possible D match to TRBD1 (6 bases). The CDR3 spans 16 residues. The V gene's germline CDR1 is LGHNA and CDR2 YNFKEQ. Trimming removed 4 bases from V and 5 bases from J, with 18 bases in between. The CDR3 nucleotides read TGTGCCAGCAGCCGAGACAGGACCGGGAACTATCAGCCCCAGCATTTT. Its protein is CASSRDRTGNYQPQHF.

The chain uses TRBV2 and TRBJ1-2, with TRBD1 matching over 8 bases. Germline lookup yields CDR1 SNHLY and CDR2 FYNNEI. The CDR3 is made up of 13 amino acids. V shed 7 bases, J shed 3 bases, and the junction held 4 bases outside the gene matches. The CDR3 nucleotides read TGTGCCAGCATACCGGGACAGGACTATGGCTACACCTTC. Protein sequence: CASIPGQDYGYTF. The full variable domain, rest sourced from reference TRBV2 and TRBJ1-2, is EPEVTQTPSHQVTQMGQEVILRCVPISNHLYFYWYRQILGQKVEFLVSFYNNEISEKSEIFDDQFSVERPDGSNFTLKIRSTKLEDSAMYFCASIPGQDYGYTFGSGTRLTVV.

The J gene is TRBJ1-5, the V gene TRBV5-8; D gene ambiguous. Trimming stripped 0 bases from V and 2 bases from J, with 9 bases between. Germline assignment: CDR1 SGHTS and CDR2 YDEGEE. The CDR3 spans 15 residues. The chain's CDR3 is CASSLGPGGNQPQHF. For the CDR3, the DNA is TGTGCCAGCAGCTTGGGTCCGGGTGGCAATCAGCCCCAGCATTTT.

This clone was counted a single time. The germline gene is not matched at one end of the junction; a read error may be the cause. The CDR3 region has the DNA TGCGCCACCGAGAGGGACAGAGCAATTCACTTC. This translates into CATERDRAIHF. The rearrangement joins TRBV10-1 to TRBJ2-5, with 7 nucleotides matching TRBD1. The CDR3 is made up of 11 amino acids. Germline lookup yields CDR1 WNHNN and CDR2 SYGVQD (reference sequence).

The V gene is TRBV5-6, the J gene TRBJ2-3; D perhaps matches TRBD2 (5 bases). This CDR3 has 13 amino acids. The V end was cut by 2 bases, the J end by 4 bases, with 8 bases between. Per the germline V gene, CDR1 is SGHDT and CDR2 is YYEEEE. The CDR3 DNA is TGTGCCAGCAGCTTACTAGTGGCAGATACGCAGTATTTT. Its translation is CASSLLVADTQYF.

The rearrangement links TRBV11-2 to TRBJ1-6; 8 bases map to TRBD1. The germline gives CDR1 SGHAT, CDR2 FQNNGV. Trimming took 5 bases from V and 7 from J; bases not matched to a gene: 7. CDR3 length equals 15 residues. DNA of the CDR3: TGTGCCAGCAGCCACGGACAGGGCAACAATTCACCCCTCCACTTT. Its protein product is CASSHGQGNNSPLHF. The full variable domain, rest sourced from reference TRBV11-2 and TRBJ1-6, is EAGVAQSPRYKIIEKRQSVAFWCNPISGHATLYWYQQILGQGPKLLIQFQNNGVVDDSQLPKDRFSAERLKGVDSTLKIQPAKLEDSAVYLCASSHGQGNNSPLHFGNGTRLTVT.